The 11 T cell receptor beta chains below come from one sample, sequenced in a study of blood T cell repertoires in COVID-19. The data were produced by immunoSEQ multiplex PCR, yet TCRdb's version contains in-frame clones alone and is incomplete. The sample carries under 130,000 clones, 75% to 90% recorded once. Sequenced material: peripheral blood. The receptors were sampled from a woman older than 75 with acute or convalescent COVID-19.

This clone has just one count. The chain is built from TRBV4-1 and TRBJ1-2, with D maybe TRBD1 (6 bases). The CDR3 is 13 residues long. Trimming took off 5 bases at V and 8 bases at J, with 15 bases between the two ends. In germline, CDR1 is MGHRA, CDR2 YSYEKL. CDR3 region: CASSMGGGDGYTF. CDR3 coding DNA: TGCGCCAGCAGCATGGGAGGGGGGGACGGCTACACCTTC.

CDR3 sequence: CASRTGQGWTEAFF. The DNA of the CDR3 is TGCGCCAGCAGAACCGGACAGGGGTGGACTGAAGCTTTCTTT. The V call is TRBV5-1, the J call TRBJ1-1, with 9 bases that match TRBD1. Trimming took 5 bases from V and 5 from J; bases not matched to a gene: 7. Germline assignment: CDR1 SGHRS and CDR2 YFSETQ. The CDR3 is 14 amino acids.

The chain has TRBV6-5 and TRBJ1-1; 8 bases align to TRBD1. The CDR3 contains 13 residues. Unmatched junction bases numbered 3, after V lost 8 bases and J lost 1 base. Germline V gene lookup returns CDR1 MNHEY and CDR2 SVGAGI. The CDR3 DNA follows: TGTGCCAGCCATCAGGGGGCGAACACTGAAGCTTTCTTT. Translated, it gives CASHQGANTEAFF.

The chain uses TRBV28 and TRBJ1-1; possible D gene TRBD1, 5 bases. The V end was cut by 4 bases, the J end by 2 bases, with 17 bases between. Per germline, CDR1 MDHEN and CDR2 SYDVKM. CDR3 length: 16 residues. The CDR3 is CASSYPLGAVNTEAFF. The CDR3, as DNA: TGTGCCAGCAGTTACCCCCTAGGGGCGGTCAACACTGAAGCTTTCTTT.

The gene calls are TRBV29-1 and TRBJ2-7; the match to TRBD1 covers 8 bases. This CDR3 is built from 14 residues. V shed 5 bases, J shed 1 base, and the junction held 7 bases outside the gene matches. Per the germline V gene, CDR1 is SQVTM and CDR2 is ANQGSEA. The CDR3 protein is CSVLRQGSSYEQYF. The CDR3 bases are TGCAGCGTTCTACGACAGGGGAGTTCCTACGAGCAGTACTTC.

This chain joins TRBV5-1 and TRBJ1-5; D call uncertain. Germline CDR1 reads SGHRS; CDR2 reads YFSETQ. The germline V and J ends were trimmed by 0 bases and 3 bases, with 10 bases remaining between them. The CDR3 has 15 residues. DNA for the CDR3: TGCGCCAGCAGCTTGGGAGGACTTAACAATCAGCCCCAGCATTTT. This sequence encodes CASSLGGLNNQPQHF.

The rearrangement joins TRBV5-4 to TRBJ2-7; tentatively, D is TRBD2 (6 bases). The CDR3 runs to 13 residues. The germline V gene encodes CDR1 SGHNT and CDR2 YYREEE (reference sequence). V gave up 3 bases and J gave up 3 bases, with 10 bases separating them. The CDR3, as DNA: TGTGCCAGCAGCTGGGGCGGGGACTACGAGCAGTACTTC. It translates to CASSWGGDYEQYF.

This sequence joins TRBV6-5 and TRBJ1-1; possibly TRBD1 for D (6 bases). The V gene lost 4 bases and the J gene lost 1 base, with 10 bases spanning the gap. The CDR3 consists of 14 residues. Per germline, CDR1 MNHEY and CDR2 SVGAGI. For the CDR3, the DNA is TGTGCCAGCAGTTTCCTACAGGGGAACACTGAAGCTTTCTTT. Protein: CASSFLQGNTEAFF.

V and J are TRBV15 and TRBJ1-4, with 9 bases aligning to TRBD1. Germline V lookup: CDR1 LNHNV, CDR2 YYDKDF (reference sequence). J gave up 7 bases and V 0 bases, and 3 bases lay outside the gene matches. This CDR3 has 15 amino acids. CDR3 sequence reads: CATSREGQGVEKLFF. As DNA, the CDR3 is TGTGCCACCAGCAGAGAGGGACAGGGAGTTGAAAAACTGTTTTTT.

The gene calls are TRBV28 and TRBJ2-1; TRBD1 matches 7 bases. CDR3 length: 14 residues. Germline CDR1 reads MDHEN; CDR2 reads SYDVKM. The trim removed 8 bases at V and 6 bases at J, leaving 10 bases unmatched. As DNA, the CDR3 is TGTGCCAGCGTCTCCGACAGGGTCCGCAATGAGCAGTTCTTC. Translation: CASVSDRVRNEQFF.

This clone has just one count. The chain carries TRBV19 and TRBJ2-7; 7 bases are a match to TRBD1. The CDR3 consists of 13 residues. V was pared by 7 bases and J by 9 bases, with 12 bases of the junction left unmatched. Germline CDR1 reads LNHDA; CDR2 reads SQIVND (reference sequence). CDR3 DNA: TGTGCCAGTAATGACAGGGTAGGCGTCTTGCAGTACTTC. It codes for CASNDRVGVLQYF.